The source of this T cell receptor beta chain is a study of a mutant IDH1 vaccine in newly diagnosed glioma. Whole-study context: Before enrollment, patients got radiotherapy alone, temozolomide alone, or mostly the combination.

Time point noted: baseline, week 1 (first vaccination visit). Stated treatment: pre-vaccination baseline after standard-of-care therapy. Produced via immunoSEQ multiplex PCR; TCRdb's table is partial and in-frame only. The table lists about 54,000 clones, about 82% of them singletons. This clone is labeled large. Germline V lookup: CDR1 SEHNR, CDR2 FQNEAQ (reference sequence). CDR3 length: 16 amino acids. V lost 3 bases and J lost 8; bases outside the gene matches: 13. The material sequenced was PBMCs, taken from a glioma patient treated with radiotherapy, temozolomide or both. This TCR came from a man aged 18 to 35 with glioma. The chain couples TRBV7-9 to TRBJ1-5, with 7 bases identical to TRBD1. The CDR3 bases are TGTGCCAGCAGCTTGGGCACAGGGGATCTGGGTGAGCCCCAGCATTTT. Translating gives CASSLGTGDLGEPQHF.